This passage covers 10 T cell receptor beta chains from one sample sequenced in a study of control samples from healthy donors and cancer patients. Using immunoSEQ multiplex PCR, the repertoire was profiled, and TCRdb retains in-frame clones only, with some absent. The table has 100,000 to 150,000 clones, around 90% seen once; the top ten hold 2% to 3%. The sequencing sample was made of blood. Receptors were obtained from a man aged 40-55 years in good health.

The CDR3, as DNA: TGTGCCAGTAGTATAGTTGGGTTAACAGACACCGGGGAGCTGTTTTTT. Translated: CASSIVGLTDTGELFF. V usage is TRBV19 and J usage is TRBJ2-2; D unresolved. The ends were cut back, 1 base at V and 3 bases at J, with 12 bases in the middle. The CDR3 loop spans 16 amino acids. Germline CDR1 LNHDA, CDR2 SQIVND (reference sequence).

This chain joins TRBV5-4 and TRBJ1-2, with 7 bases aligning to TRBD1. J was trimmed by 5 bases and V by 4 bases; bases with no gene match: 11. CDR1 is SGHNT, CDR2 YYREEE, per germline (reference sequence). The CDR3 length is 15 residues. The CDR3 sequence is CASSPTGTVKYGYTF. DNA of the CDR3: TGTGCCAGCAGCCCCACCGGGACAGTCAAATATGGCTACACCTTC.

Here the CDR3 DNA reads TGTGCCAGCAGCGGAGAAAGAAAGGGACAGCGGGCCCAGTACTTC. The encoded protein is CASSGERKGQRAQYF. The gene calls are TRBV6-2 or TRBV6-3 and TRBJ2-5, with D maybe TRBD1 (7 bases). Germline lookup yields CDR1 MNHEY and CDR2 SVGEGT. The CDR3 spans 15 residues. V lost 6 bases and J lost 9, with 23 bases in between.

The chain links TRBV6-2 or TRBV6-3 to TRBJ2-3, with TRBD1 identical over 9 bases. The V gene end was trimmed by 4 bases and the J gene end by 3 bases; junction bases not matched to a gene: 11. There are 17 residues in the CDR3. The V gene's germline CDR1 is MNHEY and CDR2 SVGEGT. CDR3 sequence: CASSSLDRGGWTDTQYF. CDR3 nucleotides: TGTGCCAGCAGTTCCTTGGACAGGGGAGGATGGACAGATACGCAGTATTTT.

The chain couples TRBV7-3 to TRBJ1-1; D may be TRBD1 (5 bases). The V end was cut by 5 bases, the J end by 3 bases, with 19 bases between. Germline assignment: CDR1 SGHTA and CDR2 FQGTGA. There are 16 residues in the CDR3. The CDR3 spells CASSPGPRGRYTEAFF. In DNA form, the CDR3 reads TGTGCCAGCAGCCCCGGGCCGAGGGGCAGGTACACTGAAGCTTTCTTT.

The gene calls are TRBV4-2 and TRBJ2-5, with D uncertain. This CDR3 contains 14 residues. Looked up from germline, CDR1 is LGHNA and CDR2 is YNFKEQ. Trimming took off 0 bases at V and 1 base at J, with 6 bases between the two ends. The CDR3 loop reads CASSQDFTQETQYF. The DNA of the CDR3 is TGTGCCAGCAGCCAAGATTTCACCCAAGAGACCCAGTACTTC.

This clone was seen only once. The J gene is TRBJ2-2, the V gene TRBV4-1, with D possibly matching TRBD2 (6 bases). V lost 2 bases to trimming and J lost 6 bases, with 10 bases between them. The CDR3 is 14 amino acids. CDR1 and CDR2 (germline): MGHRA, YSYEKL. CDR3 sequence: CASSQPWRAGELFF. CDR3 sequence (DNA): TGCGCCAGCAGCCAACCATGGAGGGCCGGGGAGCTGTTTTTT.

V and J are TRBV5-4 and TRBJ2-7; 7 bases are a match to TRBD1. The CDR3 contains 17 residues. Unmatched junction bases numbered 15, after V lost 3 bases and J lost 3 bases. Germline values: CDR1 SGHNT, CDR2 YYREEE (reference sequence). The CDR3 DNA reads TGTGCCAGCAGCTCCCGGGACAGCGGATTACGAGACTACGAGCAGTACTTC. Translation: CASSSRDSGLRDYEQYF. Together with reference TRBV5-4 and TRBJ2-7, the CDR3 gives the full variable domain: ETGVTQSPTHLIKTRGQQVTLRCSSQSGHNTVSWYQQALGQGPQFIFQYYREEENGRGNFPPRFSGLQFPNYSSELNVNALELDDSALYLCASSSRDSGLRDYEQYFGPGTRLTVT.

The rearrangement links TRBV7-9 to TRBJ2-2, with TRBD1 matching over 7 bases. Germline values: CDR1 SEHNR, CDR2 FQNEAQ (reference sequence). This CDR3 is built from 14 residues. With V trimmed by 7 bases and J by 1 base, 3 bases remained unmatched. CDR3 DNA sequence: TGTGCCAGCATTGGGACAGTGAACACCGGGGAGCTGTTTTTT. This translates into CASIGTVNTGELFF.

The chain recombines TRBV5-1 with TRBJ2-5, with TRBD2 as a possible D gene (6 bases). The CDR3 extends over 15 amino acids. Trimming pared 4 bases from V and 5 bases from J, leaving 18 bases between. The germline gives CDR1 SGHRS, CDR2 YFSETQ. The CDR3 coding sequence is TGCGCCAGCAGCCCCGGCGGGACCAGGGAGGAGACCCAGTACTTC. Translating gives CASSPGGTREETQYF.